These T cell receptor beta chains were read from a single sample in a study of blood T cell repertoires in COVID-19. Generated by immunoSEQ multiplex PCR, the TCRdb table keeps only in-frame clones and is missing some. Of about 380,000 clones in the sample, roughly 87% are singletons; the top ten hold just under 3%. Sequenced sample: PBMCs or T cells enriched from blood (not recorded which). Receptors originate from a woman aged 30 to 39 who had recovered from COVID-19. CDR3s include the opening cysteine and the closing phenylalanine or tryptophan. D genes are given only for firm matches. Clone sizes are given selectively: once, few, many, or a class where the clone is expanded.

V gene	CDR3 length	J gene	D gene	clone size	CDR3 DNA	CDR3 protein
TRBV28	20	TRBJ1-6	TRBD1	.	TGTGCCAGCAGCCAGGGTCAGGGGACAGGGCGGAGGGCTTATAATTCACCCCTCCACTTT	CASSQGQGTGRRAYNSPLHF
TRBV19	14	TRBJ2-1	.	.	TGTGCCAGTAGCCAGGGGTTATCCTACAATGAGCAGTTCTTC	CASSQGLSYNEQFF
TRBV2	17	TRBJ2-3	TRBD2	.	TGTGCCAGCAGTGCCTTTAGGGCTAGCGGGAGCACAGATACGCAGTATTTT	CASSAFRASGSTDTQYF
TRBV11-2	14	TRBJ2-5	TRBD2	.	TGTGCCAGCAGCTTAGTACTAGCGAAGGAGACCCAGTACTTC	CASSLVLAKETQYF
TRBV3-1/TRBV3-2	17	TRBJ1-5	TRBD1	.	TGTGCCAGCAGTAAAGGACGGGACAGGGGAAGGAATCAGCCCCAGCATTTT	CASSKGRDRGRNQPQHF
TRBV6-5	13	TRBJ2-5	.	.	TGTGCCAGCAGTTATACCGGGAAAGAGACCCAGTACTTC	CASSYTGKETQYF
TRBV5-1	13	TRBJ2-2	TRBD1	.	TGCGCCAGCAGCTCCACAGGGGCCGGGGAGCTGTTTTTT	CASSSTGAGELFF
TRBV6-1	11	TRBJ1-1	.	few	TGTGCCAGCAGTGAACAGCGAGAAGCTTTCTTT	CASSEQREAFF
TRBV2	15	TRBJ1-4	TRBD1	.	TGTGCCAGCTACCGTGACGGGACAGGAGGTGAAAAACTGTTTTTT	CASYRDGTGGEKLFF
TRBV6-4	11	TRBJ1-2	.	.	TGTGCCAGCAGTGACTCCGTTTCCTACACCTTC	CASSDSVSYTF
TRBV4-1	13	TRBJ2-7	.	.	TGCGCCAGCAGCCAAGATGCAGGCTACGAGCAGTACTTC	CASSQDAGYEQYF
TRBV5-1	16	TRBJ2-3	.	.	TGCGCCAGCAGCTTGGCCAAGCGTGGAGGCACAGATACGCAGTATTTT	CASSLAKRGGTDTQYF
TRBV29-1	11	TRBJ1-2	.	.	TGCAGCGTTAGGTCAGGGTTTGGCTACACCTTC	CSVRSGFGYTF
TRBV4-2	16	TRBJ2-7	TRBD2	few	TGTGCCAGCAGCCAAGATTGGCCTAGCGGGGTGTACGAGCAGTACTTC	CASSQDWPSGVYEQYF
TRBV5-8	13	TRBJ1-2	.	.	TGTGCCAGCAGACCTACGGACAGCTATGGCTACACCTTC	CASRPTDSYGYTF
TRBV7-2	13	TRBJ2-7	.	.	TGTGCCAGCACCCACCAGGGCCCCTACGAGCAGTACTTC	CASTHQGPYEQYF
TRBV4-1	15	TRBJ2-7	TRBD2	once	TGCGCCAGCAGCCCCGGGGGGGAGGGCAGGTACGAGCAGTACTTC	CASSPGGEGRYEQYF
TRBV28	16	TRBJ2-2	TRBD2	.	TGTGCCAGCAGTAGGACTAGCGGGGGACTCACCGGGGAGCTGTTTTTT	CASSRTSGGLTGELFF
TRBV5-1	13	TRBJ2-5	TRBD1	.	TGCGCCAGTAGACGGACAGGGATGGAGACCCAGTACTTC	CASRRTGMETQYF
TRBV18	17	TRBJ1-5	TRBD1	once	TGTGCCAGCTCACTCACCCGCTCAGGACAGGAGGGGCAGCCCCAGCATTTT	CASSLTRSGQEGQPQHF
TRBV7-2	15	TRBJ1-5	.	.	TGTGCCAGCAGCTTTTCTGACGGGTACAATCAGCCCCAGCATTTT	CASSFSDGYNQPQHF
TRBV5-1	14	TRBJ2-6	.	.	TGCGCCAGCAGAGCGGCCTCTGGGGCCAACGTCCTGACTTTC	CASRAASGANVLTF
TRBV10-3	14	TRBJ2-2	.	.	TGTGCCATCACCCAGGACTCTCAAACCGGGGAGCTGTTTTTT	CAITQDSQTGELFF
TRBV2	15	TRBJ2-7	TRBD1	.	TGTGCCAGCAGCGATACAGGGGGGAAGTCCTACGAGCAGTACTTC	CASSDTGGKSYEQYF
TRBV5-1	15	TRBJ2-5	.	.	TGCGCCAGCAGCTTGTATATACGGGGGCAAGAGACCCAGTACTTC	CASSLYIRGQETQYF
TRBV5-4	16	TRBJ1-1	.	.	TGTGCCAGCAGCCGCCTAGGAGGATCATTGAACACTGAAGCTTTCTTT	CASSRLGGSLNTEAFF
TRBV5-1	15	TRBJ1-6	TRBD1	.	TGCGCCAGCAGCTTGGGACAGGGGGCGAATTCACCCCTCCACTTT	CASSLGQGANSPLHF
TRBV27	16	TRBJ1-4	.	few	TGTGCCAGCAGTTCGGCCTTGGAGGGTCTTAATGAAAAACTGTTTTTT	CASSSALEGLNEKLFF
TRBV21-1	16	TRBJ1-1	.	.	TGTGCCAGCAGCAAAGAGGGGACAAGGATGAACACTGAAGCTTTCTTT	CASSKEGTRMNTEAFF